This entry lists 3 T cell receptor beta chains sequenced from one sample in a study of OX40 agonist ivuxolimab in advanced cancers. Data came from immunoSEQ multiplex PCR; TCRdb stores just in-frame clones and leaves some out. Of about 70,000 clones listed, 70% to 90% are singletons. Sequencing was performed on CD4+ or CD8+ T cells sorted from blood, taken in a trial of the OX40 agonist ivuxolimab. These receptors were collected from an adult with an advanced solid tumor such as melanoma, head and neck, liver or kidney cancer.

The rearrangement uses TRBV15 and TRBJ1-2; 8 nucleotides agree with TRBD1. Germline V gene sequence: CDR1 LNHNV, CDR2 YYDKDF (reference sequence). The J segment lost 8 bases and the V segment lost 0 bases, leaving 5 bases of the junction unmatched. This CDR3 contains 14 residues. The CDR3 DNA sequence: TGTGCCACCAGCAGAGATCAGGGGGCGTACGGCTACACCTTC. As protein: CATSRDQGAYGYTF. The whole variable domain, filled in from reference TRBV15 and TRBJ1-2, reads DAMVIQNPRYQVTQFGKPVTLSCSQTLNHNVMYWYQQKSSQAPKLLFHYYDKDFNNEADTPDNFQSRRPNTSFCFLDIRSPGLGDTAMYLCATSRDQGAYGYTFGSGTRLTVV.

The genes are TRBV18 and TRBJ1-2, with no clear D. The CDR3 has 12 residues. V was clipped by 1 base and J by 7 bases, with 7 bases between them. The germline gives CDR1 KGHSH, CDR2 LQKENI. This chain's CDR3 is CASSPREGGYTF. The CDR3 nucleotides are TGTGCCAGCTCACCACGGGAGGGTGGCTACACCTTC.

This clone was seen only a few times. The gene calls are TRBV9 and TRBJ1-3; D ambiguous. From germline, CDR1 is SGDLS and CDR2 YYNGEE. V was trimmed by 4 bases and J by 0 bases, leaving 11 bases between them. The CDR3 length is 15 residues. CDR3: CASSPLLSSGNTIYF. CDR3 sequence (DNA): TGTGCCAGCAGCCCCCTACTGAGCTCTGGAAACACCATATATTTT.